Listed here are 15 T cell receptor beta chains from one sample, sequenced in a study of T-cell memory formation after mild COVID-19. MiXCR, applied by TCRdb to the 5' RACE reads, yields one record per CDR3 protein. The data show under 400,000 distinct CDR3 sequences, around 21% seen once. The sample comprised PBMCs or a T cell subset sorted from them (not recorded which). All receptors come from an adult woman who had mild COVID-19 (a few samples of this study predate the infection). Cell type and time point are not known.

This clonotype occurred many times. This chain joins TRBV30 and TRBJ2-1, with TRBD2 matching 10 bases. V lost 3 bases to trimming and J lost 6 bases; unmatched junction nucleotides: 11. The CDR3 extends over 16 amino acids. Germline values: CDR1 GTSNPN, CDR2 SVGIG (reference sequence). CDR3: CAWRGQRGGLFNEQFF. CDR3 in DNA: TGTGCCTGGAGGGGTCAGCGGGGGGGCCTGTTCAATGAGCAGTTCTTC.

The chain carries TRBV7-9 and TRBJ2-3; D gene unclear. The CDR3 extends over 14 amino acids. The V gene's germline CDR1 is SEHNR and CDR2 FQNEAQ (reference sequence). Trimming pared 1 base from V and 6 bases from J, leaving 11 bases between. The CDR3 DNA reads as TGTGCCAGCAGCTTAGGTAGCAGTTCCGATACGCAGTATTTT. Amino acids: CASSLGSSSDTQYF.

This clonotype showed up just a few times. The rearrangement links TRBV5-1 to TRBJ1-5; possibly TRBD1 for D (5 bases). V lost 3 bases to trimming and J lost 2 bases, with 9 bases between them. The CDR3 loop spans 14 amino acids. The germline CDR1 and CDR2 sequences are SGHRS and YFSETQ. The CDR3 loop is CASSYDSRNQPQHF. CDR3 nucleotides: TGCGCCAGCAGCTACGACAGCCGCAATCAGCCCCAGCATTTT. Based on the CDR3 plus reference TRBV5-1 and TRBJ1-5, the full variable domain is KAGVTQTPRYLIKTRGQQVTLSCSPISGHRSVSWYQQTPGQGLQFLFEYFSETQRNKGNFPGRFSGRQFSNSRSEMNVSTLELGDSALYLCASSYDSRNQPQHFGDGTRLSIL.

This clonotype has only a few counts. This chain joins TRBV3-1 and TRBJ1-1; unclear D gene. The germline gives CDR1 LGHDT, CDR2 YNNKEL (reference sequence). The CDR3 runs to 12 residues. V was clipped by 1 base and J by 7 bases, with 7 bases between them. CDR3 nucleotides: TGTGCCAGCAGCCAAGCAGGAGTTGAAGCTTTCTTT. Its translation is CASSQAGVEAFF.

The CDR3 region is CASSPAGGTRLDGYTF. The CDR3 DNA reads as TGCGCCAGCAGCCCGGCGGGAGGAACGCGGTTGGATGGCTACACCTTC. V is TRBV5-1 and J is TRBJ1-2, with unresolved D. The CDR3 is made up of 16 amino acids. Trimming removed 4 bases at V and 6 bases at J, with 22 bases between. The V gene's germline CDR1 is SGHRS and CDR2 YFSETQ.

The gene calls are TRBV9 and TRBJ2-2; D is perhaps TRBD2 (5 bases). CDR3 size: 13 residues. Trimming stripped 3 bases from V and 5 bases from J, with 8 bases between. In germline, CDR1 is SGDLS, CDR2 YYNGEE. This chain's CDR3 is CASSAGLTGELFF. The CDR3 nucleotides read TGTGCCAGCAGCGCAGGACTTACCGGGGAGCTGTTTTTT.

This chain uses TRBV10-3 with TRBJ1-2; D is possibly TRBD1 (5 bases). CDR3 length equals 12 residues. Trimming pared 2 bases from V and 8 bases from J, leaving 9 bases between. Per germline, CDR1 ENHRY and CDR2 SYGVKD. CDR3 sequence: CAISEAGRGYTF. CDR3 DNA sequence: TGTGCCATCAGTGAGGCAGGGAGAGGCTACACCTTC.

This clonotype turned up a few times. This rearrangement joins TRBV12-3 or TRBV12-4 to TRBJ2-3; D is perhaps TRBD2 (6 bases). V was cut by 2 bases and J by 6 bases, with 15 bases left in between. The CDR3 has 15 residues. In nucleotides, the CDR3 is TGTGCCAGCAGTTTAACCCTTAGCGGCTCCGATACGCAGTATTTT. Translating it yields CASSLTLSGSDTQYF.

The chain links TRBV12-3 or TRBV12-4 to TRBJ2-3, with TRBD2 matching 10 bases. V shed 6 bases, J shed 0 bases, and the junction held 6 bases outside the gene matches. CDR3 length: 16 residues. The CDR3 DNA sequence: TGTGCCAGCAGAAGAGCGGGGGGGCCCAGCACAGATACGCAGTATTTT. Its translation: CASRRAGGPSTDTQYF.

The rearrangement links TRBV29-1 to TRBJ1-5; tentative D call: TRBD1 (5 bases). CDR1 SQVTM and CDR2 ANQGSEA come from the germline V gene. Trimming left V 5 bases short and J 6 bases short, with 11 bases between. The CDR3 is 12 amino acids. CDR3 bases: TGCAGCGTTCAGCAGGGATCTCAGCCCCAGCATTTT. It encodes CSVQQGSQPQHF.

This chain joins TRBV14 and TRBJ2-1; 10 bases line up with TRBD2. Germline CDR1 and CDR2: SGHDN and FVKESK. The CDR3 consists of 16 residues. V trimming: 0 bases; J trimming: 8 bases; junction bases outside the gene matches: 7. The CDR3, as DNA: TGTGCCAGCAGCCAAGATCCACTAGCGGGAAGCTATGAGCAGTTCTTC. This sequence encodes CASSQDPLAGSYEQFF.

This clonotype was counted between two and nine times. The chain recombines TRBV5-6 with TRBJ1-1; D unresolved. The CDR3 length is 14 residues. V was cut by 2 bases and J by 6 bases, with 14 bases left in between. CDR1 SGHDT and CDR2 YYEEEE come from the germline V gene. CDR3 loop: CASSFPTRGAEAFF. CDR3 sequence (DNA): TGTGCCAGCAGCTTCCCCACCCGTGGGGCTGAAGCTTTCTTT.

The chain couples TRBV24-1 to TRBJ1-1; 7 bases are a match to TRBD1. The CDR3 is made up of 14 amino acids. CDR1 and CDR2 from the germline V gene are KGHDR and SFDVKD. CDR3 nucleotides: TGTGTAGGGGGCCAGATAAACTTTGGGGTTGAAGCTTTCTTT. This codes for CVGGQINFGVEAFF.

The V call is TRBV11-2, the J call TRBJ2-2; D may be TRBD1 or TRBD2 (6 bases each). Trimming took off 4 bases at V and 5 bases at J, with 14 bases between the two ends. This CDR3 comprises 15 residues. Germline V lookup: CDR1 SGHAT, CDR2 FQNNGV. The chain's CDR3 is CASSSLRGTTGELFF. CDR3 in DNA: TGTGCCAGCAGCTCCCTAAGGGGGACTACCGGGGAGCTGTTTTTT. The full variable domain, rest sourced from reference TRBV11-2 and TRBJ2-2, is EAGVAQSPRYKIIEKRQSVAFWCNPISGHATLYWYQQILGQGPKLLIQFQNNGVVDDSQLPKDRFSAERLKGVDSTLKIQPAKLEDSAVYLCASSSLRGTTGELFFGEGSRLTVL.

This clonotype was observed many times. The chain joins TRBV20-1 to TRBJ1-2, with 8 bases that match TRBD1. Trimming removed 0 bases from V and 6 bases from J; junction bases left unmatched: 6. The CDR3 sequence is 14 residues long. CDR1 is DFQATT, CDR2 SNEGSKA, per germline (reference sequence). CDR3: CSARDLGTGHGYTF. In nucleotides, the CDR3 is TGCAGTGCTAGAGATTTAGGGACAGGCCATGGCTACACCTTC.